This note documents a single T cell receptor (beta chain) sequence. This clone counts as medium-sized (0.01 to 0.1%). This clone's antigen is unknown. No much larger clone exists at a distance of one base, and base qualities are not known. V loses 0 bases, J loses 10 bases, and the germline ends lie 10 bases apart. The CDR3 runs 12 amino acids, cysteine and phenylalanine included. Of all the DNA, just the CDR3 is kept, 36 bases in frame from base 1. CDR1 and CDR2 are drawn from the germline V gene (reference sequence): GTSNPN, SVGIG. This entry comes from a study of tumour-infiltrating T cells in Burkitt lymphoma (dated by TCRdb to 2018 to 2020). General notes on the study: TCR repertoire data were correlated with clinical outcome; productive clonality predicted overall and progression-free survival, independent of established prognosticators including age at diagnosis.

The library relied on the immunoSEQ multiplex PCR assay. Entries here come from immuneACCESS through TCRdb and include only in-frame sequences with V and J called. Some clones fail to appear in such tables; in the studies checked, an unresolved V gene covers under half of the shortfall, and the cause of the remainder is unknown. Recorded for this sample are about 9,200 clones; roughly 60% of them occurred a single time. The ten largest clones represent about 5.6% of the sample. This TCR was recovered from a human donor with diffuse large B-cell lymphoma. The sample consisted of tumor tissue. The V and J segments used are TRBV30 and TRBJ2-1, with TRBD2 as a weak D call on 5 bases. The CDR3 reads CAWSVAADEQFF. In nucleotides, the sequence is TGTGCCTGGAGTGTGGCAGCGGACGAGCAGTTCTTC. This CDR3, with the reference TRBV30 and TRBJ2-1 proteins standing in past its ends, gives the full variable domain SQTIHQWPATLVQPVGSPLSLECTVEGTSNPNLYWYRQAAGRGLQLLFYSVGIGQISSEVPQNLSASRPQDRQFILSSKKLLLSDSGFYLCAWSVAADEQFFGPGTRLTVL.